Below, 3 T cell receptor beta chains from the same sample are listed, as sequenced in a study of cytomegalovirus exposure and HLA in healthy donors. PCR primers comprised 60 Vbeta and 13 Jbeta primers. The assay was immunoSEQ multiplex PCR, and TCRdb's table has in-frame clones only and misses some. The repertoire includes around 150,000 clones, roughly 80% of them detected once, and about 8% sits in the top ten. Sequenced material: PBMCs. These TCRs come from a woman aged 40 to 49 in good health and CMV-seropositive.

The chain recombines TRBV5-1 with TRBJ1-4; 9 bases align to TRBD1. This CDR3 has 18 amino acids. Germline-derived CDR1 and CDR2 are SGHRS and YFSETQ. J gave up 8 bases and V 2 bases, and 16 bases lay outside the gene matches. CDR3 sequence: CASSFLRDREVLNEKLFF. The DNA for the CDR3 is TGCGCCAGCAGCTTCCTAAGGGACAGGGAGGTTTTAAACGAAAAACTGTTTTTT.

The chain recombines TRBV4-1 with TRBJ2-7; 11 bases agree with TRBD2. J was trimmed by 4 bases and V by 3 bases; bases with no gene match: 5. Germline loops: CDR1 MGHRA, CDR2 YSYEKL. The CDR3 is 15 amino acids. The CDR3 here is CASSQDWTSGYEQYF. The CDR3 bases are TGCGCCAGCAGCCAGGACTGGACTAGCGGGTACGAGCAGTACTTC.

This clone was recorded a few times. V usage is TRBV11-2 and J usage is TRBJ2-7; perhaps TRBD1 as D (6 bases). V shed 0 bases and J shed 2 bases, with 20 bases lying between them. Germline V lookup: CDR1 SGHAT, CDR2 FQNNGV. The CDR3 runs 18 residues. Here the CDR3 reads CASSLERPRGPGAYEQYF. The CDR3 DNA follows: TGTGCCAGCAGCTTAGAGCGCCCCAGGGGCCCCGGGGCCTACGAGCAGTACTTC.